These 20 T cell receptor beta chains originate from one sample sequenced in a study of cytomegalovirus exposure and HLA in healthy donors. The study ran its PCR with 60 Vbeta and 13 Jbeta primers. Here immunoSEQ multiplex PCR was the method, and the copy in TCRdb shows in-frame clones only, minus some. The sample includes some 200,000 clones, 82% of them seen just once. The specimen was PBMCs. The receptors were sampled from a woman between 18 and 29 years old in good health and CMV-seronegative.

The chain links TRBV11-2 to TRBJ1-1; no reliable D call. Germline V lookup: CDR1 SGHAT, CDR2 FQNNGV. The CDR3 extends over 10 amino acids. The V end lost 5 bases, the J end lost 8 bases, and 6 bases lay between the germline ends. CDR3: CASSPAEAFF. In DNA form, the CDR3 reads TGTGCCAGCAGCCCAGCGGAAGCTTTCTTT.

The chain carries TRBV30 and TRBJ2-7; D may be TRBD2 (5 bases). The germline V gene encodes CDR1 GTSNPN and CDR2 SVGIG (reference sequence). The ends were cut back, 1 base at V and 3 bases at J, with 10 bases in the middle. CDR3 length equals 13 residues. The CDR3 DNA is TGTGCCTGGAGTGGCGAGGGTGTCTACGAGCAGTACTTC. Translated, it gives CAWSGEGVYEQYF.

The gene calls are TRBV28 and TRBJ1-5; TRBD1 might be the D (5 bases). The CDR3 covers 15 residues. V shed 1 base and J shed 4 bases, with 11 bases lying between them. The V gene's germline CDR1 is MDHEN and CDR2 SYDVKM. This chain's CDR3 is CASSLLVRGNQPQHF. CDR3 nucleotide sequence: TGTGCCAGCAGTTTATTGGTTAGGGGTAATCAGCCCCAGCATTTT.

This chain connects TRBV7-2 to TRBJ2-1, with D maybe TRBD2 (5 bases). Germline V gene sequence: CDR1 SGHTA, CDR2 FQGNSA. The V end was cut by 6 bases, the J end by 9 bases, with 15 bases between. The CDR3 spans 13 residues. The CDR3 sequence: CASRPSAGLEQFF. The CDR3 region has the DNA TGTGCCAGCAGACCGTCGGCGGGCCTTGAGCAGTTCTTC.

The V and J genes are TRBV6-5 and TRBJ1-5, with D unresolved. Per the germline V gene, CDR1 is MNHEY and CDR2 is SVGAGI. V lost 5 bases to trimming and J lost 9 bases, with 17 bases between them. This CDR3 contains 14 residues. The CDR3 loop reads CASSPGSIYGPQHF. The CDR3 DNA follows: TGTGCCAGCAGTCCCGGGAGTATATATGGGCCCCAGCATTTT.

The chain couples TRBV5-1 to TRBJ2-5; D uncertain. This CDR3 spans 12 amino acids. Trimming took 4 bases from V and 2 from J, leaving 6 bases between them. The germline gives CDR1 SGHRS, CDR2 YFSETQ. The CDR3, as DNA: TGCGCCAGCAGCCGCGATCAAGAGACCCAGTACTTC. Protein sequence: CASSRDQETQYF.

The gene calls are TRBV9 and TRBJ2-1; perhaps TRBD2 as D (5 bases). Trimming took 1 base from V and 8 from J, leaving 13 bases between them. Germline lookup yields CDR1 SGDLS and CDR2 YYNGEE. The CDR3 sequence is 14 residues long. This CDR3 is CASSVFGDIDEQFF. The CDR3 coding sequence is TGTGCCAGCAGCGTATTCGGGGATATCGATGAGCAGTTCTTC.

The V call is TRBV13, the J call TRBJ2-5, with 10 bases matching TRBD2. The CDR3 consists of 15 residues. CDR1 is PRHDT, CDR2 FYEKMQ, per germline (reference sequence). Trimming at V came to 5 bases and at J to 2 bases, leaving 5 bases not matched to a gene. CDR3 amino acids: CASSAGLANQETQYF. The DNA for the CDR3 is TGTGCCAGCAGCGCGGGACTAGCGAATCAAGAGACCCAGTACTTC. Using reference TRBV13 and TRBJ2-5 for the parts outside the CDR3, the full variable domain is AAGVIQSPRHLIKEKRETATLKCYPIPRHDTVYWYQQGPGQDPQFLISFYEKMQSDKGSIPDRFSAQQFSDYHSELNMSSLELGDSALYFCASSAGLANQETQYFGPGTRLLVL.

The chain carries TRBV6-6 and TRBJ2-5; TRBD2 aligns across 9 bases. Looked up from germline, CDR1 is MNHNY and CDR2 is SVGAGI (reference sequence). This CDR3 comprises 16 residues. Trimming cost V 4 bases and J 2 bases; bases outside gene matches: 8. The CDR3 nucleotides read TGTGCCAGCAGTTTCCTAGGTGGACTAGCGCAAGAGACCCAGTACTTC. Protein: CASSFLGGLAQETQYF.

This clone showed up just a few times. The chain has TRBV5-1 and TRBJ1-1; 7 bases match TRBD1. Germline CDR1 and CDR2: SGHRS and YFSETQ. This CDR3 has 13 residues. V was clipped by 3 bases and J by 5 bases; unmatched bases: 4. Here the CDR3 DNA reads TGCGCCAGCAGCTCCGGGACAGAGACTGAAGCTTTCTTT. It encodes CASSSGTETEAFF.

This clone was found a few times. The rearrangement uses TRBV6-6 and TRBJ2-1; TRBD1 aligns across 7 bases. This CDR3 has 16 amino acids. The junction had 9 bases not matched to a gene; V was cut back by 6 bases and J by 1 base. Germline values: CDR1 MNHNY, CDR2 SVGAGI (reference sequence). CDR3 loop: CASSFSTGVSYNEQFF. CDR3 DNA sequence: TGTGCCAGCAGCTTCTCTACAGGGGTGTCCTACAATGAGCAGTTCTTC.

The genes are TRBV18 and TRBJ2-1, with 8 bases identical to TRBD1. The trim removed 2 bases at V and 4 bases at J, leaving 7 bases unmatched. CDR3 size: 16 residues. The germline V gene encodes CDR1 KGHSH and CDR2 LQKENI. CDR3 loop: CASSPGIQGAYNEQFF. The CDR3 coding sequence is TGTGCCAGCTCACCAGGGATTCAGGGGGCTTACAATGAGCAGTTCTTC.

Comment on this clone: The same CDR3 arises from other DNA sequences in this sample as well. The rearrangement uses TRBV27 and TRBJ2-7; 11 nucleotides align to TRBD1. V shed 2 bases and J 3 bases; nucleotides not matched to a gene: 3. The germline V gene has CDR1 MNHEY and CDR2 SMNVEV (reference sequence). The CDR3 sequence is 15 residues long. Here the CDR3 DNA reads TGTGCCAGCAGTTTAGGGACAGGGGGTAGCTACGAGCAGTACTTC. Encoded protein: CASSLGTGGSYEQYF.

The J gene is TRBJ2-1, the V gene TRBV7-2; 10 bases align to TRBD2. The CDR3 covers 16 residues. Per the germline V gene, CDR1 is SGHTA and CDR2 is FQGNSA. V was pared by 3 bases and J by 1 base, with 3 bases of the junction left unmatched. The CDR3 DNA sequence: TGTGCCAGCAGCTTGGCTAGCGGGGGTTCCTACAATGAGCAGTTCTTC. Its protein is CASSLASGGSYNEQFF.

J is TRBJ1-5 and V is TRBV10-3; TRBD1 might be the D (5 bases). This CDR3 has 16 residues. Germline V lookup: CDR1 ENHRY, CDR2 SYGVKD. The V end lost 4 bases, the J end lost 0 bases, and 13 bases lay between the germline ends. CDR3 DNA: TGTGCCATCAGTGGGGGGGAGTTCCTTAGCAATCAGCCCCAGCATTTT. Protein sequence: CAISGGEFLSNQPQHF.

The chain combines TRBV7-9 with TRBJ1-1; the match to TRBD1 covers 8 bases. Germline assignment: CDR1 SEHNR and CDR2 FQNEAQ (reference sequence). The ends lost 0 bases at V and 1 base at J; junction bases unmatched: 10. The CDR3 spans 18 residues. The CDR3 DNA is TGTGCCAGCAGCTTAGCCGTGGTCCCCGGGACAGGGAACACTGAAGCTTTCTTT. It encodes CASSLAVVPGTGNTEAFF.

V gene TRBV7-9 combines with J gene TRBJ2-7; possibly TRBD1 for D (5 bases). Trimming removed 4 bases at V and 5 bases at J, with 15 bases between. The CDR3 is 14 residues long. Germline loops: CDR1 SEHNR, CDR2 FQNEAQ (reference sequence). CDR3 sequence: CASSSPDTAHEQYF. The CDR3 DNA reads TGTGCCAGCAGCTCCCCGGACACAGCCCACGAGCAGTACTTC. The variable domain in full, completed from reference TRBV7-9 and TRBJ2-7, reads DTGVSQNPRHKITKRGQNVTFRCDPISEHNRLYWYRQTLGQGPEFLTYFQNEAQLEKSRLLSDRFSAERPKGSFSTLEIQRTEQGDSAMYLCASSSPDTAHEQYFGPGTRLTVT.

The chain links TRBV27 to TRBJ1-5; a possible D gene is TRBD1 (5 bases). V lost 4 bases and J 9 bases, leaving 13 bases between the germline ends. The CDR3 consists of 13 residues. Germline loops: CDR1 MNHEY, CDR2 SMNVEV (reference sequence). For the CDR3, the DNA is TGTGCCAGCAGTTCTCAAGGGGCGCCGCCCCAGCATTTT. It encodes CASSSQGAPPQHF.

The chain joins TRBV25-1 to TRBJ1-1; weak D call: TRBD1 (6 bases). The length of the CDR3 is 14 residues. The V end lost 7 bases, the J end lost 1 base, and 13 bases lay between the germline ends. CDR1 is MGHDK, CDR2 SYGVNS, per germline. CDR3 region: CASTLGARNTEAFF. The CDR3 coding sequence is TGTGCCAGCACGCTGGGGGCACGGAACACTGAAGCTTTCTTT. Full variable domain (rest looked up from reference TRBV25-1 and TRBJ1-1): EADIYQTPRYLVIGTGKKITLECSQTMGHDKMYWYQQDPGMELHLIHYSYGVNSTEKGDLSSESTVSRIRTEHFPLTLESARPSHTSQYLCASTLGARNTEAFFGQGTRLTVV.

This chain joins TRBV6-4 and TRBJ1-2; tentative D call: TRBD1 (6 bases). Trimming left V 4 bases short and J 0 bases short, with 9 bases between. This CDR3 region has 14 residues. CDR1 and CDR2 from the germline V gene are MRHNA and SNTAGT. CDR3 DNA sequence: TGTGCCAGCAGTGCCGACAGGACTAACTATGGCTACACCTTC. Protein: CASSADRTNYGYTF.